This T cell receptor beta chain derives from a study of blood T cell repertoires in COVID-19. Across the whole study: COVID-19 samples, acute and convalescent, were from the United States, Italy and Spain. T cells, B-cell-depleted T cells, or PBMCs supplied cDNA or gDNA.

Under the authors' procedure: Amplification from reference gene primers served as the basis for estimated nucleated cell counts. TCRdb's copy holds only in-frame clones and misses some; the assay was immunoSEQ multiplex PCR. For V, J and clone size, that table is used; D and trimming come from the DNA. The sample includes under 100,000 clones, roughly 80% of them seen just once. The sequence came from a man older than 75 with active or convalescent COVID-19. The sample comprised peripheral blood.

Here the CDR3 DNA reads TGTGCCAGCAGTGAACAAATGGGGGCTCAGCCCCAGCATTTT. This encodes CASSEQMGAQPQHF. This rearrangement joins TRBV2 to TRBJ1-5; D is possibly TRBD1 (6 bases). The germline gives CDR1 SNHLY, CDR2 FYNNEI. The CDR3 runs to 14 residues. V was trimmed by 2 bases and J by 6 bases, leaving 11 bases between them.